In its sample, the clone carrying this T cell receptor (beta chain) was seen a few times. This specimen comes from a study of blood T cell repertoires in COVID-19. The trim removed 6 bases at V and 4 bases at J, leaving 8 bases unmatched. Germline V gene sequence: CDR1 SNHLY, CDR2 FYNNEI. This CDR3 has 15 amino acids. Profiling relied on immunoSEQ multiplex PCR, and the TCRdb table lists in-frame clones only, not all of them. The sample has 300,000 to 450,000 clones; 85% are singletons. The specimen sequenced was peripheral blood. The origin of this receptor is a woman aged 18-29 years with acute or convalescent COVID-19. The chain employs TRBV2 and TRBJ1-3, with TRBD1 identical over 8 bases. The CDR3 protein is CASRELTGAGNTIYF. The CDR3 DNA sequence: TGTGCCAGCAGAGAATTGACAGGGGCAGGAAACACCATATATTTT.